This T cell receptor beta chain was observed in a study of human T cells and chemical hapten exposure. Study-wide context: Patients got weekly scalp diphenylcyclopropenone doses over the roughly 24-week study. Cases of alopecia areata, totalis or universalis occurred in a predominantly female patient group.

This clonotype was observed at least ten times. Its antigen is unknown. General study results and limits: Expanded TCR sets contained significantly more large CDR3 similarity clusters than controls. With alopecia, donors may have immune responses unlike healthy people's.

Regarding time point: patch test 3, about 24 weeks after DPC sensitization. Treatment reported: therapeutic diphenylcyclopropenone sensitization with weekly scalp DPC. TCRdb redid the calling of the RACE reads with MiXCR, one entry per CDR3 protein. The sample lists more than 80,000 distinct CDR3 sequences; 10% to 12% were seen once. Germline V gene sequence: CDR1 MNHEY, CDR2 SMNVEV (reference sequence). V was cut by 2 bases and J by 8 bases, with 13 bases left in between. This CDR3 comprises 14 residues. The sequencing used whole blood, collected in connection with sensitization to the hapten diphenylcyclopropenone (DPC). The chain links TRBV27 to TRBJ2-1, with D possibly TRBD2 on 5 matching bases. This clonotype originated in a woman aged 50 to 60 with alopecia areata. Some clones in this sample may be carry-over from other donors' samples. Here the CDR3 reads CASSLRLALDEQFF. The CDR3 DNA reads TGTGCCAGCAGTTTACGGCTAGCCCTCGATGAGCAGTTCTTC.